Following are 28 T cell receptor beta chains from one sample sequenced in a study of blood T cell repertoires in COVID-19. Profiling relied on immunoSEQ multiplex PCR, and the TCRdb table lists in-frame clones only, not all of them. Of about 300,000 clones listed, 86% are singletons. The sample consisted of peripheral blood. The receptors shown here come from a woman between 45 and 65 years old with acute or convalescent COVID-19.

The CDR3 spells CASSFQGGGNQPQHF. In nucleotides, the CDR3 is TGTGCCAGCAGCTTTCAAGGGGGCGGCAATCAGCCCCAGCATTTT. The chain is built from TRBV7-2 and TRBJ1-5; TRBD1 agrees at 7 bases. The CDR3 is made up of 15 amino acids. V was pared by 3 bases and J by 2 bases, with 4 bases of the junction left unmatched. Per the germline V gene, CDR1 is SGHTA and CDR2 is FQGNSA.

The chain has TRBV13 and TRBJ1-1; 7 bases match TRBD1. The CDR3 contains 14 residues. Germline V gives CDR1 PRHDT, CDR2 FYEKMQ (reference sequence). Trimming cost V 0 bases and J 5 bases; bases outside gene matches: 3. The DNA of the CDR3 is TGTGCCAGCAGCTTAGGGGCAGGGGGGACTGAAGCTTTCTTT. Its translation is CASSLGAGGTEAFF. Based on the CDR3 plus reference TRBV13 and TRBJ1-1, the full variable domain is AAGVIQSPRHLIKEKRETATLKCYPIPRHDTVYWYQQGPGQDPQFLISFYEKMQSDKGSIPDRFSAQQFSDYHSELNMSSLELGDSALYFCASSLGAGGTEAFFGQGTRLTVV.

The V gene is TRBV20-1, the J gene TRBJ2-1; 7 nucleotides match TRBD2. The ends lost 3 bases at V and 4 bases at J; junction bases unmatched: 6. Germline loops: CDR1 DFQATT, CDR2 SNEGSKA (reference sequence). CDR3 length: 14 residues. The CDR3 region has the DNA TGCAGTGCTAGTCAGCGGGAATGGTACAATGAGCAGTTCTTC. Protein sequence: CSASQREWYNEQFF.

The chain joins TRBV7-9 to TRBJ2-7; TRBD1 matches at 10 bases. Germline assignment: CDR1 SEHNR and CDR2 FQNEAQ (reference sequence). With 5 bases clipped from V and 5 bases from J, the junction kept 9 bases outside the gene matches. The CDR3 covers 15 residues. The CDR3 nucleotides are TGTGCCAGCAGCGCTACCGGGACAGGGGTCCACGAGCAGTACTTC. Translating gives CASSATGTGVHEQYF.

The chain uses TRBV27 and TRBJ2-1, with TRBD2 matching 9 bases. This CDR3 is built from 18 residues. V lost 7 bases to trimming and J lost 0 bases; unmatched junction nucleotides: 13. Looked up from germline, CDR1 is MNHEY and CDR2 is SMNVEV (reference sequence). CDR3 sequence reads: CASNRPSGRSTSYNEQFF. In DNA form, the CDR3 reads TGTGCCAGCAATAGACCCAGCGGGAGGTCAACCTCCTACAATGAGCAGTTCTTC.

The chain links TRBV7-2 to TRBJ2-7; a possible D gene is TRBD2 (6 bases). The CDR3 consists of 14 residues. Trimming removed 6 bases at V and 0 bases at J, with 12 bases between. In germline, CDR1 is SGHTA, CDR2 FQGNSA. The CDR3 nucleotides read TGTGCCAGCAGTTGGGACTCTCGCTCCTACGAGCAGTACTTC. It encodes CASSWDSRSYEQYF.

The gene calls are TRBV27 and TRBJ1-1, with D uncertain. V shed 4 bases and J shed 2 bases, with 8 bases lying between them. The CDR3 has 13 amino acids. Germline loops: CDR1 MNHEY, CDR2 SMNVEV (reference sequence). Written as DNA, the CDR3 is TGTGCCAGCAGTTACAGACCAAACACTGAAGCTTTCTTT. Residues: CASSYRPNTEAFF.

This rearrangement joins TRBV9 to TRBJ1-2, with a weak D call TRBD1 (6 bases). Germline values: CDR1 SGDLS, CDR2 YYNGEE. Trimming pared 4 bases from V and 0 bases from J, leaving 13 bases between. This CDR3 is built from 15 residues. The CDR3 DNA sequence: TGTGCCAGCAGCACCCGGACAGAACCTAACTATGGCTACACCTTC. Amino acid sequence: CASSTRTEPNYGYTF. Together with reference TRBV9 and TRBJ1-2, the CDR3 gives the full variable domain: DSGVTQTPKHLITATGQRVTLRCSPRSGDLSVYWYQQSLDQGLQFLIQYYNGEERAKGNILERFSAQQFPDLHSELNLSSLELGDSALYFCASSTRTEPNYGYTFGSGTRLTVV.

The chain has TRBV5-1 and TRBJ2-3; perhaps TRBD1 as D (5 bases). V gave up 2 bases and J gave up 2 bases, with 9 bases separating them. This CDR3 has 14 amino acids. Germline CDR1 reads SGHRS; CDR2 reads YFSETQ. CDR3 in amino acids: CASSFMTDTDTQYF. CDR3 coding DNA: TGCGCCAGCAGCTTCATGACAGACACAGATACGCAGTATTTT.

The chain has TRBV9 and TRBJ2-1; a weak D match, TRBD1 (7 bases). CDR3 length: 16 amino acids. Between the trimmed V and J ends, which lost 0 bases and 3 bases, there was a span of 13 bases. The V gene's germline CDR1 is SGDLS and CDR2 YYNGEE. In DNA form, the CDR3 reads TGTGCCAGCAGCGTAGCTAGCCAGGGGGGCTACAATGAGCAGTTCTTC. It specifies CASSVASQGGYNEQFF.

V is TRBV18 and J is TRBJ1-6, with D maybe TRBD1 (5 bases). The V end was cut by 3 bases, the J end by 5 bases, with 11 bases between. The CDR3 is 15 residues long. Looked up from germline, CDR1 is KGHSH and CDR2 is LQKENI. CDR3 DNA sequence: TGTGCCAGCTCACCCGTAGGGGCCAATAATTCACCCCTCCACTTT. Translating gives CASSPVGANNSPLHF.

The gene calls are TRBV3-1 (or the pseudogene TRBV3-2) and TRBJ2-7, with 8 bases that match TRBD1. Germline CDR1 and CDR2: LGHDT and YNNKEL (reference sequence). V lost 4 bases, J lost 1 base, and 6 bases stayed unmatched. This CDR3 comprises 15 residues. The DNA of the CDR3 is TGTGCCAGCAGCCTGGGACAGGCCTTGTCCTACGAGCAGTACTTC. This translates into CASSLGQALSYEQYF.

The rearrangement uses TRBV5-6 and TRBJ2-6; 7 bases map to TRBD2. V gave up 0 bases and J gave up 16 bases; unmatched junction bases: 7. Germline V CDR1 and CDR2: SGHDT, YYEEEE. This CDR3 is 13 amino acids long. CDR3 amino acids: CASSLVGGGGLTF. For the CDR3, the DNA is TGTGCCAGCAGCTTGGTTGGCGGGGGAGGACTGACTTTC.

Concerning this clone: The sample has other DNA sequences that encode this CDR3 too. V gene TRBV5-1 combines with J gene TRBJ1-5; TRBD1 matches 9 bases. Trimming removed 4 bases from V and 4 bases from J; junction bases left unmatched: 9. CDR1 SGHRS and CDR2 YFSETQ come from the germline V gene. CDR3 size: 16 residues. The CDR3 DNA reads as TGCGCCAGCAGCAGCCAACCGGGACAGGGAAATCAGCCCCAGCATTTT. This codes for CASSSQPGQGNQPQHF.

Only one count was recorded for this clone. The CDR3 nucleotides are TGTGCCACCAGTCATGGACTACCAAGAACCGGGGAGCTGTTTTTT. Translating gives CATSHGLPRTGELFF. The chain carries TRBV24-1 and TRBJ2-2; TRBD2 is a possible D gene (6 bases). CDR1 and CDR2 from the germline V gene are KGHDR and SFDVKD. Trimming stripped 6 bases from V and 5 bases from J, with 15 bases between. The CDR3 spans 15 residues.

This chain joins TRBV28 and TRBJ2-3; D remains unclear. This CDR3 has 13 residues. The germline CDR1 and CDR2 sequences are MDHEN and SYDVKM. V was shortened by 6 bases and J by 2 bases, with 9 bases between the two germline ends. The DNA of the CDR3 is TGTGCCAGCAGGTCGGCGGCCACAGATACGCAGTATTTT. Translated, it gives CASRSAATDTQYF.

This chain joins TRBV19 and TRBJ2-1, with 8 bases fitting TRBD2. The germline V gene encodes CDR1 LNHDA and CDR2 SQIVND (reference sequence). The V and J ends lost 4 bases and 8 bases, in that order; junction bases with no gene match: 13. The CDR3 length is 16 residues. As DNA, the CDR3 is TGTGCCAGTAGTACCGATTATAGCGGGAACTTATATGAGCAGTTCTTC. Protein: CASSTDYSGNLYEQFF.

With regard to this clone: Different DNA sequences within this sample yield the same CDR3. CDR3 amino acids: CASSPGQNTEAFF. The CDR3, as DNA: TGTGCCAGCAGCCCCGGACAGAACACTGAAGCTTTCTTT. The chain uses TRBV7-3 and TRBJ1-1; maybe TRBD1 (5 bases). Looked up from germline, CDR1 is SGHTA and CDR2 is FQGTGA. The CDR3 totals 13 residues. The V end was cut by 5 bases, the J end by 1 base, with 8 bases between.

The chain is built from TRBV7-3 and TRBJ1-2; D remains unclear. The CDR3 contains 13 residues. Germline CDR1 is SGHTA and CDR2 is FQGTGA. Trimming left V 6 bases short and J 8 bases short, with 16 bases between. The CDR3 is CASSPLGIEGYTF. CDR3 DNA sequence: TGTGCCAGCAGTCCTCTCGGGATTGAAGGCTACACCTTC.

The chain couples TRBV24-1 to TRBJ2-2, with a weak D call TRBD2 (7 bases). The germline V gene has CDR1 KGHDR and CDR2 SFDVKD. Trimming took 7 bases from V and 2 from J, leaving 19 bases between them. The CDR3 is 17 residues long. CDR3: CATSQREGVLNTGELFF. CDR3 sequence (DNA): TGTGCCACCAGCCAAAGGGAGGGGGTCCTTAACACCGGGGAGCTGTTTTTT.

This clone was counted a single time. The chain recombines TRBV9 with TRBJ2-7; 9 nucleotides match TRBD1. Germline V gene data show CDR1 as SGDLS and CDR2 as YYNGEE. V lost 4 bases and J lost 5; bases outside the gene matches: 13. The CDR3 loop spans 16 amino acids. Written as DNA, the CDR3 is TGTGCCAGCAGCACGCTTGAAGGACAGGGGTCGGACGAGCAGTACTTC. Translated, it gives CASSTLEGQGSDEQYF. Based on the CDR3 plus reference TRBV9 and TRBJ2-7, the full variable domain is DSGVTQTPKHLITATGQRVTLRCSPRSGDLSVYWYQQSLDQGLQFLIQYYNGEERAKGNILERFSAQQFPDLHSELNLSSLELGDSALYFCASSTLEGQGSDEQYFGPGTRLTVT.

The J gene is TRBJ2-3, the V gene TRBV2; 8 bases align to TRBD2. With 10 bases clipped from V and 1 base from J, the junction kept 7 bases outside the gene matches. The CDR3 spans 14 residues. Germline V gene lookup returns CDR1 SNHLY and CDR2 FYNNEI. The CDR3, as DNA: TGTGCCACCGTAGCGGGACTGGGCACAGATACGCAGTATTTT. Translating it yields CATVAGLGTDTQYF.

This clone was recorded once. The chain combines TRBV15 with TRBJ1-4; 9 bases fit TRBD1. Trimming removed 3 bases from V and 1 base from J; junction bases left unmatched: 3. CDR1 and CDR2 (germline): LNHNV, YYDKDF (reference sequence). CDR3 size: 16 residues. The CDR3 sequence: CATSRGQGGTNEKLFF. The CDR3 nucleotides read TGTGCCACCAGCAGGGGACAGGGTGGAACTAATGAAAAACTGTTTTTT.

The chain combines TRBV6-2 or TRBV6-3 with TRBJ2-7; D uncertain. The length of the CDR3 is 14 residues. Germline V gene data show CDR1 as MNHEY and CDR2 as SVGEGT. Trimming removed 0 bases from V and 3 bases from J, with 9 bases in between. The CDR3 DNA reads as TGTGCCAGCAGTTACTCGGCAGGCCTCTACGAGCAGTACTTC. It codes for CASSYSAGLYEQYF.

This chain connects TRBV28 to TRBJ1-2; 7 bases line up with TRBD1. This CDR3 contains 15 residues. The V and J ends lost 3 bases and 4 bases, in that order; junction bases with no gene match: 8. The germline V gene encodes CDR1 MDHEN and CDR2 SYDVKM. CDR3 region: CASSLWQGVGYGYTF. In nucleotides, the CDR3 is TGTGCCAGCAGTTTGTGGCAGGGGGTTGGCTATGGCTACACCTTC.

The rearrangement joins TRBV19 to TRBJ1-1, with TRBD1 as a possible D gene (5 bases). Trimming shortened V by 4 bases and J by 0 bases, and 9 bases separated the two germline ends. Looked up from germline, CDR1 is LNHDA and CDR2 is SQIVND (reference sequence). The CDR3 is 14 residues long. The CDR3 coding sequence is TGTGCCAGTAGTAAAAGGGGCATGAACACTGAAGCTTTCTTT. As protein: CASSKRGMNTEAFF.

The genes are TRBV14 and TRBJ2-7; the D gene is possibly TRBD2 (6 bases). The CDR3 is 16 residues long. With 2 bases removed from V and 2 bases from J, the gap between germline ends came to 16 bases. Germline V CDR1 and CDR2: SGHDN, FVKESK. CDR3 in amino acids: CASSQNPGVMAYEQYF. CDR3 bases: TGTGCCAGCAGCCAAAACCCGGGGGTGATGGCCTACGAGCAGTACTTC.

The chain joins TRBV7-9 to TRBJ1-2; D not certain. The CDR3 extends over 12 amino acids. V lost 1 base to trimming and J lost 8 bases, with 8 bases between them. CDR1 and CDR2 from the germline V gene are SEHNR and FQNEAQ (reference sequence). The CDR3 loop reads CASSLVERGYTF. In DNA form, the CDR3 reads TGTGCCAGCAGCTTAGTTGAGCGAGGCTACACCTTC. Filled out from reference TRBV7-9 and TRBJ1-2, the complete variable domain reads DTGVSQNPRHKITKRGQNVTFRCDPISEHNRLYWYRQTLGQGPEFLTYFQNEAQLEKSRLLSDRFSAERPKGSFSTLEIQRTEQGDSAMYLCASSLVERGYTFGSGTRLTVV.